This T cell receptor beta chain was recorded in a study of blood T cell repertoires in COVID-19 (dated by TCRdb to 2018 to 2020). Turning to the overall study: Collaborator samples came from the United States, Italy and Spain and covered acute and convalescent phases of COVID-19. Sample metadata almost always included a de-identified subject ID, COVID-19 status, age in years and sex. Samples came from the ongoing ImmuneRACE study (first 160 participants) plus 1,254 subjects from 6 global collaborators. The dataset comprised deeply sampled blood TCRbeta repertoires from subjects exposed to, actively infected with, or recovered from COVID-19. The prospective study material was composed of cDNA or gDNA derived from T cells, B-cell-depleted T cells, or PBMCs. The repertoires were released in a freely available public database meant as a resource for research on the immune response to SARS-CoV-2. HLA class I and class II types, where available, came from metadata supplied by the sample provider rather than from assay-based typing.

One collaborating source in Seattle enrolled patients during active infection and followed them longitudinally through the course of disease. Whole blood was collected in K2EDTA tubes by collaborating institutions according to the institutions' own protocols. Collaborator samples were shipped for TCRbeta analysis as frozen whole blood, isolated PBMCs, or DNA extracted from either sample type. TCRbeta CDR3 regions were amplified from genomic DNA by means of the immunoSEQ Assay, a bias-controlled multiplex PCR. Processing in the source paper ran as follows. Within the assay, amplification of reference gene primers was used to estimate how many nucleated cells each sample contained. To quantify the absolute abundance of each unique TCRbeta CDR3 rearrangement, sequence reads were collapsed and filtered. Productive Simpson clonality was computed per sample as the square root of Simpson's diversity index over productive rearrangements. Sourced from immuneACCESS, this table was stored by TCRdb with only in-frame sequences that have V and J called. A share of the clones is absent; for the studies checked, an unresolved V gene accounts for under half, and the remainder has no known explanation. V and J calls and clone size are copied from that table; D and trimming were computed from the DNA. In all, the sample holds a few hundred thousand clones, and around 90% of those were seen once. The ten largest clonotypes hold 2.1% of the sample.

With respect to this clone: Its antigen is currently not known. Base qualities are not at hand, and no much larger clone is one base apart.

Study-level results and caveats: Clinical and demographic metadata were provided uncurated, with the amount varying by source and participant.

The material sequenced was peripheral blood. This receptor was identified in a woman aged 55-70 years with COVID-19, enrolled during active disease.

The DNA reads TGTGCCAGCAGCCCCCTCGGGGGAGGAGGCCGAAGCTATGGCTACACCTTC. It translates to CASSPLGGGGRSYGYTF. Recombination joined TRBV11-2 with TRBJ1-2; possibly the D gene is TRBD1, per 5 matching bases. In the germline V gene, CDR1 corresponds to SGHAT and CDR2 to FQNNGV. V loses 5 bases, J loses 4 bases, and the germline ends lie 23 bases apart. Spanning cysteine to phenylalanine, the CDR3 consists of 17 amino acids. Only the CDR3 part of the read is kept: 51 bases, read in frame from the first base.